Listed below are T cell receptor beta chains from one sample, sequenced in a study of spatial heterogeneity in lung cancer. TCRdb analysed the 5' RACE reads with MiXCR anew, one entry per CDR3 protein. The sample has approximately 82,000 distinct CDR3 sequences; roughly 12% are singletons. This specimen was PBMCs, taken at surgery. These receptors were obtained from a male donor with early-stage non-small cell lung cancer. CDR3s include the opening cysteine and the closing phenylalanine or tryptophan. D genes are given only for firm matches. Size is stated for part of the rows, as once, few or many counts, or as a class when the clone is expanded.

CDR3nt: TGTGCCACCCTTCGGGGGGGCCGTGGAGATACGCAGTATTTT; CDR3aa: CATLRGGRGDTQYF; abundance: few; d_gene: TRBD2; v_gene: TRBV6-2/TRBV6-3; j_gene: TRBJ2-3
CDR3nt: TGTGCCAGCAGTGAATCACAGGGAGTTAAGCAGTACTTC; CDR3aa: CASSESQGVKQYF; abundance: few; d_gene: -; v_gene: TRBV6-1; j_gene: TRBJ2-7
CDR3nt: TGCAGCGTTGATAGACAGGGGGCGAATGAGCAGTTCTTC; CDR3aa: CSVDRQGANEQFF; abundance: -; d_gene: TRBD1; v_gene: TRBV29-1; j_gene: TRBJ2-1
CDR3nt: TGTGCCAGCACCCGGGAGTCGAACACCGGGGAGCTGTTTTTT; CDR3aa: CASTRESNTGELFF; abundance: many; d_gene: -; v_gene: TRBV7-2; j_gene: TRBJ2-2
CDR3nt: TGCAGCGCTGAAGATCAGGGGCCGCTTCCCGATGGCTACACCTTC; CDR3aa: CSAEDQGPLPDGYTF; abundance: -; d_gene: -; v_gene: TRBV29-1; j_gene: TRBJ1-2
CDR3nt: TGTGCCAGCAGCCCTGGGACTAGTTCCTACGAGCAGTACTTC; CDR3aa: CASSPGTSSYEQYF; abundance: many; d_gene: TRBD2; v_gene: TRBV7-3; j_gene: TRBJ2-7
CDR3nt: TGTGCCAGTAGTGACAGACATTCACCCCTCCACTTT; CDR3aa: CASSDRHSPLHF; abundance: few; d_gene: -; v_gene: TRBV19; j_gene: TRBJ1-6
CDR3nt: TGTGCCAGCAGCCCGGGGGACAGGGGCCCTGAAGCTTTCTTT; CDR3aa: CASSPGDRGPEAFF; abundance: -; d_gene: TRBD1; v_gene: TRBV9; j_gene: TRBJ1-1
CDR3nt: TGTGCCAGCAGCTTGGGGGGCGCCGGGGAGCAGTACTTC; CDR3aa: CASSLGGAGEQYF; abundance: -; d_gene: -; v_gene: TRBV5-4; j_gene: TRBJ2-7
CDR3nt: TGTGCCAGCAGTCCATCCACAGGGGGCGTCTATGGCTACACCTTC; CDR3aa: CASSPSTGGVYGYTF; abundance: -; d_gene: TRBD1; v_gene: TRBV12-3/TRBV12-4; j_gene: TRBJ1-2
CDR3nt: TGTGCCAGCAACCGGGGGGGCCGGCCAGATACGCAGTATTTT; CDR3aa: CASNRGGRPDTQYF; abundance: -; d_gene: TRBD2; v_gene: TRBV5-6; j_gene: TRBJ2-3
CDR3nt: TGTGCCAGCAGCTCCTGGACAGGGGACCCGAACACTGAAGCTTTCTTT; CDR3aa: CASSSWTGDPNTEAFF; abundance: -; d_gene: TRBD1; v_gene: TRBV7-9; j_gene: TRBJ1-1
CDR3nt: TGTGCCAGCAGCTCTACACAGGGGGCGGACACTGAAGCTTTCTTT; CDR3aa: CASSSTQGADTEAFF; abundance: -; d_gene: TRBD1; v_gene: TRBV7-9; j_gene: TRBJ1-1
CDR3nt: TGTGCCATCAGTGAACAGACGGTGAGCTCTGGAAACACCATATATTTT; CDR3aa: CAISEQTVSSGNTIYF; abundance: many; d_gene: -; v_gene: TRBV10-3; j_gene: TRBJ1-3
CDR3nt: TGCGCCAGCAACTCTGGGGCCAACGTCCTGACTTTC; CDR3aa: CASNSGANVLTF; abundance: few; d_gene: -; v_gene: TRBV4-1; j_gene: TRBJ2-6
CDR3nt: TGCGCCAGCAGCTCCCTAGCGGGAGGGACTAACACCGGGGAGCTGTTTTTT; CDR3aa: CASSSLAGGTNTGELFF; abundance: -; d_gene: TRBD2; v_gene: TRBV5-1; j_gene: TRBJ2-2
CDR3nt: TGTGCCAGCAGCGTAGCGCAGGAGGGCTACACCTTC; CDR3aa: CASSVAQEGYTF; abundance: -; d_gene: -; v_gene: TRBV9; j_gene: TRBJ1-2
CDR3nt: TGCAGCGTTGGATCACTAGCGGGGGGGTACGAGCAGTACTTC; CDR3aa: CSVGSLAGGYEQYF; abundance: -; d_gene: TRBD2; v_gene: TRBV29-1; j_gene: TRBJ2-7
CDR3nt: TGCAGTGCTAGAGATGGGGGGAGGCACAATGAGCAGTTCTTC; CDR3aa: CSARDGGRHNEQFF; abundance: -; d_gene: -; v_gene: TRBV20-1; j_gene: TRBJ2-1
CDR3nt: TGTGCCAGCAGCCATGGACAGGGGGTAGTCCAAATTACCTACAATGAGCAGTTCTTC; CDR3aa: CASSHGQGVVQITYNEQFF; abundance: many; d_gene: TRBD1; v_gene: TRBV25-1; j_gene: TRBJ2-1
CDR3nt: TGTGCCAGCAGCTTAGTGGGGCCCCAAGAGACCCAGTACTTC; CDR3aa: CASSLVGPQETQYF; abundance: -; d_gene: -; v_gene: TRBV11-1; j_gene: TRBJ2-5
CDR3nt: TGTGCCAGCAGCTTAGGGCCCGGTCTCTCTGGGGCCAACGTCCTGACTTTC; CDR3aa: CASSLGPGLSGANVLTF; abundance: -; d_gene: -; v_gene: TRBV13; j_gene: TRBJ2-6
CDR3nt: TGTGCCAGCAGGAAGACCCAGTACTTC; CDR3aa: CASRKTQYF; abundance: few; d_gene: -; v_gene: TRBV6-2/TRBV6-3; j_gene: TRBJ2-5
CDR3nt: TGTGCCTGGAGTTTTGCGGATACGCAGTATTTT; CDR3aa: CAWSFADTQYF; abundance: -; d_gene: -; v_gene: TRBV30; j_gene: TRBJ2-3
CDR3nt: TGCGCCAGCAGCTTGGTGACAGATTACAATGAGCAGTTCTTC; CDR3aa: CASSLVTDYNEQFF; abundance: -; d_gene: -; v_gene: TRBV5-1; j_gene: TRBJ2-1
CDR3nt: TGTGCCAGCAGCTTAAATTCGGCAGGGTCCTTGGGCGGGGAGCTGTTTTTT; CDR3aa: CASSLNSAGSLGGELFF; abundance: few; d_gene: -; v_gene: TRBV7-3; j_gene: TRBJ2-2
CDR3nt: TGCAGTGCTGCCGGGACAGGGGTCTTTCAGCCCCAGCATTTT; CDR3aa: CSAAGTGVFQPQHF; abundance: few; d_gene: TRBD1; v_gene: TRBV20-1; j_gene: TRBJ1-5
CDR3nt: TGTGCCAGCAGCCGCCAGGTGAACACTGAAGCTTTCTTT; CDR3aa: CASSRQVNTEAFF; abundance: medium-sized; d_gene: -; v_gene: TRBV3-1; j_gene: TRBJ1-1
CDR3nt: TGTGCCAGCAGTTTCGACAGGATAAGCTCTGGGGCCAACGTCCTGACTTTC; CDR3aa: CASSFDRISSGANVLTF; abundance: few; d_gene: -; v_gene: TRBV12-3/TRBV12-4; j_gene: TRBJ2-6
CDR3nt: TGTGCCAGCAGCTTGGACAGGGGGTCCTACGAGCAGTACTTC; CDR3aa: CASSLDRGSYEQYF; abundance: few; d_gene: TRBD1; v_gene: TRBV5-6; j_gene: TRBJ2-7
CDR3nt: TGTGCCAGCAGTTTTAGTCTGTCCTCCTACGAGCAGTACTTC; CDR3aa: CASSFSLSSYEQYF; abundance: few; d_gene: -; v_gene: TRBV12-3/TRBV12-4; j_gene: TRBJ2-7
CDR3nt: TGCGCCAGCAGCTTACAGCGATCCGAGACCCAGTACTTC; CDR3aa: CASSLQRSETQYF; abundance: -; d_gene: -; v_gene: TRBV5-1; j_gene: TRBJ2-5
CDR3nt: TGTGCCAGCAAACGGTCCTACTTGAACGACTACACCTTC; CDR3aa: CASKRSYLNDYTF; abundance: -; d_gene: -; v_gene: TRBV2; j_gene: TRBJ1-2